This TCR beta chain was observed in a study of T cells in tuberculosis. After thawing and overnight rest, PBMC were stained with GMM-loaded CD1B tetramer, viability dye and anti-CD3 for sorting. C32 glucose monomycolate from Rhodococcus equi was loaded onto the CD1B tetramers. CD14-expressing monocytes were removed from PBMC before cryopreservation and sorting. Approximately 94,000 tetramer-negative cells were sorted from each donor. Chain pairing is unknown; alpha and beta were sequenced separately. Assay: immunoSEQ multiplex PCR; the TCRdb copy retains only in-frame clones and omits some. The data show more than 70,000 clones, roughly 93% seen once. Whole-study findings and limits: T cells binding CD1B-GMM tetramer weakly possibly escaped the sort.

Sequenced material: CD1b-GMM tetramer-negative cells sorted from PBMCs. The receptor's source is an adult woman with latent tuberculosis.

The CDR3 loop is CASGLAGGSTDTQYF. The CDR3, as DNA: TGTGCTAGTGGTCTAGCGGGGGGTAGTACAGATACGCAGTATTTT. This chain uses TRBV12-5 with TRBJ2-3, with 11 bases lining up with TRBD2. CDR1 LGHNT and CDR2 FRNRAP come from the germline V gene. Trimming cost V 5 bases and J 3 bases; bases outside gene matches: 4. CDR3 size: 15 residues.